This record covers a single T cell receptor beta chain. This clone occurred once. Its antigen specificity is not known. No clone much larger than this one lies a single base away; base qualities are absent. Compared with germline, V lacks 5 bases and J lacks 7 bases; bases without a gene match: 8. In the germline V gene, CDR1 corresponds to SGHTA and CDR2 to FQGTGA. From its cysteine to its phenylalanine, the CDR3 spans 15 amino acids. Just CDR3 DNA is preserved here, 45 bases in frame from base 1. This sample is drawn from a study of T cell responses to AZD1222 COVID-19 vaccine listed by TCRdb under 2021. With regard to the full study: Because spike-specific TCR depth and breadth did not differ between the two schedules, AZD1222 recipients who got a second dose at roughly 4 weeks were pooled with those who got a second dose at roughly 12 weeks. Trial participants were enrolled into age subgroups of 18-55, 56-69 and 70-plus years, which contained about 150, 28 and 57 TCR-sequenced participants, respectively. TCR sequencing covered some 240 trial participants: 200 to 220 given two doses of AZD1222 and 26 given two doses of MenACWY control vaccine. Here is what the overall study found, with its caveats: Conclusions about previously exposed vaccinees are limited because only a handful of AZD1222 recipients were SARS-CoV-2 seropositive at baseline. In the small 56-69-year group, the increase in depth fell short of significance, most likely because of low power. Participants were mostly white British, with more females than males. The authors suggested clonal diversity may have been underestimated. Epitopes outside the regions mutated in the B.1.351 and B.1.1.7 variants were reportedly recognized by nearly half of the unique spike-specific TCRs. The vaccine-associated CD4 TCRs covered the entire spike protein, and the dominant responses fell in regions 160-218 and 743-854. A significant rise in spike-specific TCR breadth and depth was observed after two AZD1222 doses relative to day 0 and relative to MenACWY recipients. Because no day 14 peak-response samples were available, repertoires were characterized only after the peak T cell response.

This specimen's time point label, interpreted: baseline before first vaccination. Vaccinee samples came from UK trials COV001 and COV002, including a single-blind randomized controlled phase 2/3 trial of AZD1222 (ChAdOx1 nCoV-19) in healthy adults. For TCRbeta chain sequencing, PBMC samples were collected from trial participants at day 0 and at day 28 after the second dose. The CDR3 regions of human TCRbeta chains were subjected to immunosequencing. As for the authors' bioinformatics: TCRs in the repertoires were matched against a reference library of SARS-CoV-2-specific TCRs that had been generated with the MIRA antigen-specificity platform. Breadth was defined as the fraction of unique TCRs that were SARS-CoV-2-associated. Depth was defined as the fraction of total T cells that were SARS-CoV-2-associated. Using the MIRA data, every spike-specific TCR was mapped to the spike region that the TCR reacted to and assigned to either a CD4 or a CD8 class. Log10-transformed breadth and depth values were compared by one-way ANOVA with Sidak's multiple comparisons tests. TCRdb carries this immuneACCESS record with in-frame sequences only. Its versions omit some clonotypes, under half of them owing to an unresolved V gene in the studies checked, with the rest unexplained. The DNA gave D and trimming, while V, J and clone size come from that table. Across this sample there are approximately 100,000 clones, with approximately 87% seen only once. Together, the top ten hold approximately 12% of the sample.

Recombination linked TRBV7-3 to TRBJ2-2, with TRBD1 matching 9 junction bases. This TCR derives from an adult in good health. Sequencing used peripheral blood, obtained on day 0 of AZD1222 vaccination. The DNA sequence reads TGTGCCAGCAGCCCCGACAGGGGGAATGTCGGGGAGCTGTTTTTT. Protein translation: CASSPDRGNVGELFF.